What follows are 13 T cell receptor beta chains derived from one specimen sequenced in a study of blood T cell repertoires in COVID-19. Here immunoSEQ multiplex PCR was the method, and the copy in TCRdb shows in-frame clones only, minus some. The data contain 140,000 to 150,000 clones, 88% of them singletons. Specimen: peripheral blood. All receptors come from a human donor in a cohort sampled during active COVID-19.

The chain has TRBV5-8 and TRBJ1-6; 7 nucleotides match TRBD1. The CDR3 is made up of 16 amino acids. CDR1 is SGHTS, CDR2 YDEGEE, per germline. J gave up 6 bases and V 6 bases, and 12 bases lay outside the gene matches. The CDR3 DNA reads TGTGCCAGCATTGCCCGAACCGGGACAGTTAATTCACCCCTCCACTTT. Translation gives CASIARTGTVNSPLHF.

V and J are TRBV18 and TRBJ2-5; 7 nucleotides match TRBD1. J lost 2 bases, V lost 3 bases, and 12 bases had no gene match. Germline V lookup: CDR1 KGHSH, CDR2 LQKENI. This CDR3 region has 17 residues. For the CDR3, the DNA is TGTGCCAGCTCACCCCCGAACCCAGGGGGTGTTCAAGAGACCCAGTACTTC. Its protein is CASSPPNPGGVQETQYF. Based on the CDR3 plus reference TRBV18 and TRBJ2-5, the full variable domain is NAGVMQNPRHLVRRRGQEARLRCSPMKGHSHVYWYRQLPEEGLKFMVYLQKENIIDESGMPKERFSAEFPKEGPSILRIQQVVRGDSAAYFCASSPPNPGGVQETQYFGPGTRLLVL.

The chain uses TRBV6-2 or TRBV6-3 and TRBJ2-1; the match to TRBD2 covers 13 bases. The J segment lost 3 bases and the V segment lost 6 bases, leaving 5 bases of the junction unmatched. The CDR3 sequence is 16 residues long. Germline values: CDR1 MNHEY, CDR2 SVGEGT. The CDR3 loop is CASSPRTSGSYNEQFF. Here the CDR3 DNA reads TGTGCCAGCAGCCCTAGGACTAGCGGGAGCTACAATGAGCAGTTCTTC.

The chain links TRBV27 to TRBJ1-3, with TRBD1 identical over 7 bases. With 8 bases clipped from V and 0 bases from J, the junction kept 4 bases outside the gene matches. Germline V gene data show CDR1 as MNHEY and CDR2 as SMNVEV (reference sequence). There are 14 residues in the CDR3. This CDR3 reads CASARDSSGNTIYF. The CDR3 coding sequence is TGTGCCAGCGCGAGGGACAGCTCTGGAAACACCATATATTTT.

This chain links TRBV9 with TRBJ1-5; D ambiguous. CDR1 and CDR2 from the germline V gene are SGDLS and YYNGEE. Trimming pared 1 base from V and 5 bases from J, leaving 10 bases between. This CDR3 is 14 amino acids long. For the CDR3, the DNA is TGTGCCAGCAGCGTACTCGACGAGGATCAGCCCCAGCATTTT. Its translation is CASSVLDEDQPQHF.

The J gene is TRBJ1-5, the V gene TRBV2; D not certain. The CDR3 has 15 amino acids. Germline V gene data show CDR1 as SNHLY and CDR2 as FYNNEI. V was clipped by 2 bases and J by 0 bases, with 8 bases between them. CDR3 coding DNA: TGTGCCAGCAGTGAATCAGATATTAGCAATCAGCCCCAGCATTTT. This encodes CASSESDISNQPQHF.

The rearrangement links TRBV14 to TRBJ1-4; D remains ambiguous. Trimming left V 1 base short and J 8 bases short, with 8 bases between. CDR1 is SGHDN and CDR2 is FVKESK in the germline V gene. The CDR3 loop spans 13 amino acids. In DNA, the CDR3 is TGTGCCAGCAGCCAAGGGAGAGGCGAAAAACTGTTTTTT. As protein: CASSQGRGEKLFF.

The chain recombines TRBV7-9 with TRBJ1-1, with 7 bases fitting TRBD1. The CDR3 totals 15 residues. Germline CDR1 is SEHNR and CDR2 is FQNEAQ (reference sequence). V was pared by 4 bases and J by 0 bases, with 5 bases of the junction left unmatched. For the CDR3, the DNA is TGTGCCAGCAGCTCGCACAGGGGCGTGAACACTGAAGCTTTCTTT. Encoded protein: CASSSHRGVNTEAFF.

The CDR3 is CASSSKLGQGIPGYTF. In DNA form, the CDR3 reads TGTGCCAGCAGCTCCAAATTGGGACAGGGCATCCCCGGCTACACCTTC. The chain carries TRBV11-2 and TRBJ1-2, with 9 nucleotides matching TRBD1. Germline V gives CDR1 SGHAT, CDR2 FQNNGV. V was clipped by 4 bases and J by 8 bases; unmatched bases: 14. This CDR3 comprises 16 residues.

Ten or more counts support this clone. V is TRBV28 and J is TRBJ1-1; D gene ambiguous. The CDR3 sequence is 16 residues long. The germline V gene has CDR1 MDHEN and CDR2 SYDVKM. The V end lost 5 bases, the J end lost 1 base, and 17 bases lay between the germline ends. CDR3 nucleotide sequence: TGTGCCAGCAGTCCCCCTCCTACTGCCGGGAACACTGAAGCTTTCTTT. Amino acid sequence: CASSPPPTAGNTEAFF. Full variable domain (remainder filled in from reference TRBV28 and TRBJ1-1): DVKVTQSSRYLVKRTGEKVFLECVQDMDHENMFWYRQDPGLGLRLIYFSYDVKMKEKGDIPEGYSVSREKKERFSLILESASTNQTSMYLCASSPPPTAGNTEAFFGQGTRLTVV.

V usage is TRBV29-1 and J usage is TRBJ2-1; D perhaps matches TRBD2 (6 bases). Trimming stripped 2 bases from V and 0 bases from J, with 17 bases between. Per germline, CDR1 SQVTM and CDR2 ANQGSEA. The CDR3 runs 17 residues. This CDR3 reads CSVESSGGVLSYNEQFF. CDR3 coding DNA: TGCAGCGTTGAATCCAGCGGAGGGGTTCTCTCCTACAATGAGCAGTTCTTC.

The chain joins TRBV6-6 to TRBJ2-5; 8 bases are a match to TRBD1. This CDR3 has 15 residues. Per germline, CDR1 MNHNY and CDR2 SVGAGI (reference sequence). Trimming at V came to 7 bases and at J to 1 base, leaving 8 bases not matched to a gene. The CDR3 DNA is TGTGCCAGCACGGACACAGGGGGGCCCCAAGAGACCCAGTACTTC. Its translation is CASTDTGGPQETQYF.

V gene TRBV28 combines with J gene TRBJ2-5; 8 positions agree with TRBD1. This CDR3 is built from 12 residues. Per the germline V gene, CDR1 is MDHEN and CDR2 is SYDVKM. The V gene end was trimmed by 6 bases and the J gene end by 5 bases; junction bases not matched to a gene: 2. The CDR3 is CASRTGGETQYF. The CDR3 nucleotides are TGTGCCAGCAGAACAGGGGGGGAGACCCAGTACTTC.